The source of this TCR beta chain is a study of CD8 T cells in Susac syndrome (dated by TCRdb to between 2017 and 2020). Regarding the complete study: The study used repertoire sequencing to test whether antigen drove CD8+ T cell activation and differentiation in Susac syndrome. CD8+ T cell repertoire clonality was compared between about a dozen healthy donors, about 14 Susac syndrome patients and roughly 15 multiple sclerosis patients. Findings and caveats that apply to the study as a whole: The number of individuals in the TCR sequencing and HLA analysis was acknowledged as relatively small.

RNA was extracted with the RNeasy kit and roughly 0.45 to 1 ug was reverse transcribed using random hexamers. TCR beta CDR3 regions were amplified with the immunoSEQ multiplex PCR assay covering 54 Vbeta and 13 Jbeta segments. PCR amplification bias was corrected by using a synthetic template baseline for primer optimization and computational correction. As for how the authors treated the data: Reads were annotated to V, D and J genes according to IMGT and were analyzed with immunoSEQ Analyzer, with only productive sequences retained. Clonality was computed as one minus Shannon entropy normalized by log2 of the number of productive unique sequences. For each patient and control, public and private clones were evaluated among the 100 most prevalent clones. Susac-specific clones were defined as absent from healthy and MS cohorts, over a thousand published viral clones and other ImmuneACCESS disease sequences. Using fastp trimming at Q25 and MiXCR clonotype assembly, TCRdb reanalyzed the public sequencing data and kept in-frame beta chains. Rows matching on CDR3 protein sequence are summarized as one entry with the most common DNA and genes. These V and J calls rely on TCRdb rather than the paper's analysis. The sample includes roughly 300,000 distinct CDR3 sequences, with 70% to 90% observed a single time. The ten largest account for around 0.12% of the sample.

Trimming removed 6 bases from V and 3 bases from J, leaving 9 bases between the germline ends. CDR3 length: 12 amino acids, cysteine to phenylalanine. The only DNA kept is the CDR3, 36 bases in frame from the first base. CDR1 MDHEN and CDR2 SYDVKM were looked up in the germline V gene. High-throughput TCR beta sequencing profiled peripheral blood CD8+ and CD4+ T cells from healthy donors, Susac syndrome patients and multiple sclerosis patients. The multiple sclerosis controls were treatment-naive patients who had stable or active relapsing-remitting disease and met the revised McDonald criteria. Bulk CD8+ and CD4+ T cells were purified magnetically by negative isolation, whereas CD8+ TEMRA cells were enriched by FACS. Blood was drawn into EDTA tubes, processed within 24 hours, and PBMCs were isolated by density gradient centrifugation. PBMCs intended for TCR sequencing were frozen in liquid nitrogen and were later thawed in a 37 degrees C water bath. The sorted or isolated CD4+, CD8+ and CD8+ TEMRA cells had a purity of 90% or higher.

For this clonotype: What this receptor recognizes is not known. Per-base qualities were not stored, and no clone one base away is much larger.

Specimen: CD8+ T cells from PBMCs. The sequence is built from TRBV28 and TRBJ2-7; there is no confident call for the D gene. This receptor was taken from a human donor with multiple sclerosis. Read as DNA, the sequence is TGTGCCAGCAGCCCCCCCCTCTACGAGCAGTACTTC. The encoded protein is CASSPPLYEQYF.